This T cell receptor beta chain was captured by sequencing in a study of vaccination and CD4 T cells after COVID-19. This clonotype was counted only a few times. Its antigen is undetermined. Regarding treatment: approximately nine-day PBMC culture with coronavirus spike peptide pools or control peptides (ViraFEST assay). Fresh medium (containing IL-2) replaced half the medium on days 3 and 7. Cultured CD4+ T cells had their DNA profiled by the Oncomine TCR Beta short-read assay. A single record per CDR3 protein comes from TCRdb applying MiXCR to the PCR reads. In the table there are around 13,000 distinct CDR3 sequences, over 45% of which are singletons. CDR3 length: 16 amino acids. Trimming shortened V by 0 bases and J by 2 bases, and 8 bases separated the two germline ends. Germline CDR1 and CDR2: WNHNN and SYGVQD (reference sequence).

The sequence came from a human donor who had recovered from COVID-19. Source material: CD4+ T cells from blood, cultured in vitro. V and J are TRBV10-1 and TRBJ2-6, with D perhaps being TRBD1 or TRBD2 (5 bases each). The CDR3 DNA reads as TGCGCCAGCAGTGAGTCGATGGGGGCTGGGGCCAACGTCCTGACTTTC. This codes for CASSESMGAGANVLTF.